A single sample is the source of the 30 T cell receptor beta chains below, sequenced in a study of human T cells and chemical hapten exposure. MiXCR, applied by TCRdb to the RACE reads, yields one record per CDR3 protein. The repertoire has more than 150,000 distinct CDR3 sequences, more than 12% of them found once; the top ten carry 1.7%. Stated time point: patch test 1, 2 weeks after DPC sensitization. Treatment denoted: therapeutic diphenylcyclopropenone sensitization with weekly scalp DPC. Sequencing used whole blood, obtained in connection with sensitization to the hapten diphenylcyclopropenone (DPC). All receptors come from a woman in her 30s with alopecia areata. Some clones in this sample may be carry-over from other donors' samples.

The rearrangement links TRBV20-1 to TRBJ1-5; D unclear. Between the trimmed V and J ends, which lost 2 bases and 3 bases, there was a span of 14 bases. CDR3 size: 15 residues. Germline values: CDR1 DFQATT, CDR2 SNEGSKA (reference sequence). CDR3 DNA: TGCAGTGCTAGACACGCAGGCAGGCTCAATCAGCCCCAGCATTTT. It is translated as CSARHAGRLNQPQHF.

In this sample, this clonotype turned up a few times. The chain employs TRBV9 and TRBJ2-2; 11 bases agree with TRBD1. Germline-derived CDR1 and CDR2 are SGDLS and YYNGEE. J was trimmed by 4 bases and V by 2 bases; bases with no gene match: 7. This CDR3 is 17 amino acids long. The DNA for the CDR3 is TGTGCCAGCAGCGTGGGACCCGGGACAGGGGGCACCGGGGAGCTGTTTTTT. Its translation: CASSVGPGTGGTGELFF.

The DNA for the CDR3 is TGTGCCAGCAGTGTGGACAGGGGGACTGGCTACACCTTC. This sequence encodes CASSVDRGTGYTF. This chain joins TRBV27 and TRBJ1-2, with TRBD1 matching over 10 bases. V gave up 5 bases and J gave up 7 bases; unmatched junction bases: 4. CDR1 and CDR2 (germline): MNHEY, SMNVEV (reference sequence). CDR3 length: 13 residues.

The chain recombines TRBV11-2 with TRBJ2-1; TRBD1 is a possible D gene (7 bases). The CDR3 spans 21 residues. Per the germline V gene, CDR1 is SGHAT and CDR2 is FQNNGV. V shed 5 bases and J shed 5 bases, with 34 bases lying between them. The CDR3 is CASSPRGGQASTRPRHNEQFF. The DNA of the CDR3 is TGTGCCAGCAGCCCTCGAGGAGGACAGGCATCGACTAGGCCCCGACACAATGAGCAGTTCTTC.

This clonotype was picked up a small number of times. V and J are TRBV7-6 and TRBJ2-5; 7 bases map to TRBD2. J lost 0 bases, V lost 2 bases, and 3 bases had no gene match. Germline-derived CDR1 and CDR2 are SGHVS and FNYEAQ. This CDR3 contains 15 residues. CDR3 in DNA: TGTGCCAGCAGCTTATTTGGGGGGGACCAAGAGACCCAGTACTTC. It codes for CASSLFGGDQETQYF.

This clonotype was seen more than once but under ten times. This chain connects TRBV5-1 to TRBJ1-6; D is undetermined. The germline V gene has CDR1 SGHRS and CDR2 YFSETQ. V was shortened by 0 bases and J by 3 bases, with 7 bases between the two germline ends. The CDR3 is 15 amino acids. The CDR3 here is CASSLVAFYNSPLHF. The CDR3 DNA sequence: TGCGCCAGCAGCTTGGTTGCGTTCTATAATTCACCCCTCCACTTT.

This clonotype was seen at least ten times. The chain joins TRBV28 to TRBJ2-7; 7 nucleotides agree with TRBD1. This CDR3 region has 17 residues. The trim removed 6 bases at V and 2 bases at J, leaving 16 bases unmatched. The germline V gene encodes CDR1 MDHEN and CDR2 SYDVKM. The CDR3 coding sequence is TGTGCCAGCAGCAAAGTGGGTCCGGGACAGACCACCTACGAGCAGTACTTC. As protein: CASSKVGPGQTTYEQYF.

This sequence joins TRBV6-2 or TRBV6-3 and TRBJ2-6, with D perhaps TRBD1 (7 bases). V was pared by 7 bases and J by 4 bases, with 17 bases between. The V gene's germline CDR1 is MNHEY and CDR2 SVGEGT. The CDR3 runs 16 residues. The CDR3 reads CASISGGTRGANVLTF. As DNA, the CDR3 is TGTGCCAGCATTTCAGGGGGGACAAGAGGGGCCAACGTCCTGACTTTC.

A few counts support this clonotype. This sequence joins TRBV18 and TRBJ1-1, with D possibly matching TRBD1 (5 bases). Germline lookup yields CDR1 KGHSH and CDR2 LQKENI. V gave up 2 bases and J gave up 3 bases, with 19 bases separating them. CDR3 length: 17 residues. This CDR3 is CASSPKSNSAGDTEAFF. CDR3 sequence (DNA): TGTGCCAGCTCACCAAAGAGCAATAGCGCGGGGGACACTGAAGCTTTCTTT.

This rearrangement joins TRBV6-5 to TRBJ2-7; TRBD1 agrees at 7 bases. CDR1 and CDR2 from the germline V gene are MNHEY and SVGAGI. J was trimmed by 0 bases and V by 4 bases; bases with no gene match: 3. The CDR3 sequence is 14 residues long. The chain's CDR3 is CASSWDRSSYEQYF. The CDR3 DNA reads TGTGCCAGCAGTTGGGACAGAAGCTCCTACGAGCAGTACTTC.

In its sample, this clonotype was seen many times. The chain links TRBV18 to TRBJ2-2; 7 positions match TRBD1. V trimming: 8 bases; J trimming: 0 bases; junction bases outside the gene matches: 0. CDR1 is KGHSH and CDR2 is LQKENI in the germline V gene. The CDR3 spans 13 residues. The CDR3 loop is CASGTANTGELFF. DNA for the CDR3: TGTGCCAGCGGGACAGCGAACACCGGGGAGCTGTTTTTT.

This clonotype was seen a few times. The rearrangement links TRBV18 to TRBJ2-1, with a tentative D call TRBD1 (5 bases). This CDR3 region has 16 residues. Germline CDR1 is KGHSH and CDR2 is LQKENI. V gave up 4 bases and J gave up 0 bases, with 13 bases separating them. CDR3 residues: CASSQRQTSSYNEQFF. As DNA, the CDR3 is TGTGCCAGCTCACAGAGACAGACCAGCTCCTACAATGAGCAGTTCTTC.

This rearrangement joins TRBV29-1 to TRBJ2-5, with D possibly called TRBD1 or TRBD2 (5 bases each). The CDR3 consists of 15 residues. Germline V gives CDR1 SQVTM, CDR2 ANQGSEA. V shed 0 bases and J shed 7 bases, with 18 bases lying between them. This CDR3 is CSVEDPRSGLATQYF. The CDR3 bases are TGCAGCGTTGAAGATCCCCGCTCGGGGCTAGCGACCCAGTACTTC. Full variable domain (remainder filled in from reference TRBV29-1 and TRBJ2-5): SAVISQKPSRDICQRGTSLTIQCQVDSQVTMMFWYRQQPGQSLTLIATANQGSEATYESGFVIDKFPISRPNLTFSTLTVSNMSPEDSSIYLCSVEDPRSGLATQYFGPGTRLLVL.

This clonotype was seen more than once but under ten times. The chain links TRBV20-1 to TRBJ1-3, with a tentative D call TRBD1 (5 bases). Germline V gene lookup returns CDR1 DFQATT and CDR2 SNEGSKA (reference sequence). The V and J ends lost 3 bases and 2 bases respectively, with 8 bases between them. The CDR3 has 13 amino acids. The CDR3 reads CSARTETGNTIYF. The CDR3 nucleotides are TGCAGTGCTAGGACAGAGACTGGAAACACCATATATTTT.

In regard to this clonotype: Being one base from a much bigger clone, this may be a read error. The rearrangement uses TRBV3-1 and TRBJ1-2; D may be TRBD1 (5 bases). The CDR3 spans 15 residues. Germline CDR1 LGHDT, CDR2 YNNKEL (reference sequence). The CDR3 DNA follows: TGTGCCAGAAGCCACCAAGCGGGGGACGTCTATGGCTACACCTTC. Its protein is CARSHQAGDVYGYTF. The full variable domain, with the rest looked up from reference TRBV3-1 and TRBJ1-2, is DTAVSQTPKYLVTQMGNDKSIKCEQNLGHDTMYWYKQDSKKFLKIMFSYNNKELIINETVPNRFSPKSPDKAHLNLHINSLELGDSAVYFCARSHQAGDVYGYTFGSGTRLTVV.

This clonotype occurred many times. J is TRBJ2-3 and V is TRBV9; no clear D gene. Germline loops: CDR1 SGDLS, CDR2 YYNGEE. V lost 5 bases and J 8 bases, leaving 15 bases between the germline ends. The CDR3 is 13 residues long. The CDR3 coding sequence is TGTGCCAGCAGTGCAATAGGCTTGGGTACGCAGTATTTT. This gives the protein CASSAIGLGTQYF.

Only a few counts were recorded for this clonotype. An end of the junction differs from the germline gene, which may be a read error. J is TRBJ2-5 and V is TRBV7-7; TRBD1 matches 8 bases. This CDR3 comprises 15 residues. Looked up from germline, CDR1 is SSHAT and CDR2 is FNYEAQ (reference sequence). The DNA of the CDR3 is TGTGCTAGCAGCTTAAGCACAGGGGGTAGTGAGACCCAGTACTTC. Translating it yields CASSLSTGGSETQYF.

This clonotype was counted between two and nine times. V and J are TRBV29-1 and TRBJ1-1; D ambiguous. Germline lookup yields CDR1 SQVTM and CDR2 ANQGSEA. Between the trimmed V and J ends, which lost 4 bases and 9 bases, there was a span of 18 bases. This CDR3 has 13 residues. The CDR3 DNA follows: TGCAGCGTTGGCCTGAAAAACGACGGGAAAGCTTTCTTT. This encodes CSVGLKNDGKAFF.

The genes are TRBV28 and TRBJ2-1, with a tentative D call TRBD2 (6 bases). This CDR3 has 15 residues. Germline V lookup: CDR1 MDHEN, CDR2 SYDVKM. V lost 1 base to trimming and J lost 5 bases, with 12 bases between them. This chain's CDR3 is CASSLYAGNDNEQFF. The CDR3, as DNA: TGTGCCAGCAGTTTATATGCGGGAAACGACAATGAGCAGTTCTTC.

The chain combines TRBV4-1 with TRBJ2-7, with TRBD1 matching over 9 bases. This CDR3 is 17 amino acids long. The J segment lost 6 bases and the V segment lost 0 bases, leaving 12 bases of the junction unmatched. Germline V gives CDR1 MGHRA, CDR2 YSYEKL. In DNA, the CDR3 is TGCGCCAGCAGCCAAGATTACGGGGGGACAGGGCGGGGCGAGCAGTACTTC. Protein: CASSQDYGGTGRGEQYF.

This rearrangement joins TRBV2 to TRBJ2-2; 8 nucleotides line up with TRBD1. CDR3 length equals 13 residues. Germline lookup yields CDR1 SNHLY and CDR2 FYNNEI. The V and J ends lost 8 bases and 10 bases, in that order; junction bases with no gene match: 9. The CDR3 here is CASLRDRHEELFF. For the CDR3, the DNA is TGTGCCAGCCTCCGGGACAGGCATGAGGAGCTGTTTTTT.

At least ten counts were recorded for this clonotype. The chain has TRBV7-9 and TRBJ1-2; the D gene is possibly TRBD1 (6 bases). This CDR3 has 13 amino acids. Per germline, CDR1 SEHNR and CDR2 FQNEAQ (reference sequence). V was cut by 5 bases and J by 8 bases, with 15 bases left in between. The CDR3 loop reads CASSPLQGNGYTF. The CDR3 nucleotides read TGTGCCAGCAGCCCGCTTCAGGGGAACGGCTACACCTTC.

The rearrangement uses TRBV7-2 and TRBJ2-5; 8 bases align to TRBD1. Germline CDR1 and CDR2: SGHTA and FQGNSA. The V and J ends lost 4 bases and 2 bases, in that order; junction bases with no gene match: 6. The CDR3 spans 15 residues. CDR3 DNA sequence: TGTGCCAGCAGCTCCGGACAGGGCAGACAAGAGACCCAGTACTTC. This translates into CASSSGQGRQETQYF.

This clonotype was counted only a few times. The rearrangement links TRBV11-1 to TRBJ2-1, with TRBD1 matching 9 bases. Germline V CDR1 and CDR2: SGHAT, FQDESV (reference sequence). The V gene end was trimmed by 1 base and the J gene end by 5 bases; junction bases not matched to a gene: 3. The CDR3 is 15 residues long. The CDR3 DNA reads as TGTGCCAGCAGCTTAGGACAGGGGGGTAACAATGAGCAGTTCTTC. Translated: CASSLGQGGNNEQFF.

The V and J genes are TRBV15 and TRBJ2-1, with D possibly matching TRBD1 (5 bases). From germline, CDR1 is LNHNV and CDR2 YYDKDF (reference sequence). This CDR3 has 18 residues. V lost 4 bases and J 5 bases, leaving 24 bases between the germline ends. This CDR3 is CATSTLEVSQGIDNEQFF. Here the CDR3 DNA reads TGTGCCACCAGCACCCTCGAGGTGTCTCAGGGAATCGACAATGAGCAGTTCTTC.

This clonotype was seen many times. This rearrangement joins TRBV7-8 to TRBJ2-5; D assignment may be TRBD1 or TRBD2 (5 bases each). Trimming removed 5 bases at V and 5 bases at J, with 9 bases between. Germline-derived CDR1 and CDR2 are SGHVS and FQNEAQ. CDR3 length: 12 amino acids. Here the CDR3 DNA reads TGTGCCAGCAGCATGAGGGGCGAGACCCAGTACTTC. The encoded protein is CASSMRGETQYF.

The chain couples TRBV24-1 to TRBJ2-3, with D possibly being TRBD1 or TRBD2 (6 bases each). Looked up from germline, CDR1 is KGHDR and CDR2 is SFDVKD. The CDR3 sequence is 16 residues long. The ends were cut back, 1 base at V and 4 bases at J, with 14 bases in the middle. CDR3 in DNA: TGTGCCACCAGTGATTTAAGGGGGACTGGCGCAGATACGCAGTATTTT. Translated: CATSDLRGTGADTQYF.

This clonotype was counted at least ten times. The chain links TRBV7-9 to TRBJ1-6; D might be TRBD1 (6 bases). The V gene's germline CDR1 is SEHNR and CDR2 FQNEAQ (reference sequence). The CDR3 extends over 16 amino acids. Trimming removed 1 base from V and 8 bases from J, with 15 bases in between. The CDR3 spells CASSLVLSGGDSPLHF. The CDR3 region has the DNA TGTGCCAGCAGCTTAGTTCTTTCGGGGGGCGATTCACCCCTCCACTTT.

J is TRBJ1-5 and V is TRBV18; D ambiguous. The CDR3 is 14 amino acids. Trimming removed 6 bases at V and 1 base at J, with 10 bases between. Per the germline V gene, CDR1 is KGHSH and CDR2 is LQKENI. The CDR3 loop is CASSEQESNQPQHF. The CDR3 nucleotides are TGTGCCAGCTCGGAGCAGGAGAGCAATCAGCCCCAGCATTTT.

Only a few counts were recorded for this clonotype. The genes are TRBV3-1 and TRBJ2-7, with D perhaps matching TRBD2 (5 bases). V lost 4 bases, J lost 1 base, and 11 bases lay in between. CDR3 size: 14 residues. The germline gives CDR1 LGHDT, CDR2 YNNKEL (reference sequence). The CDR3 DNA follows: TGTGCCAGCAGCCCCAGTGGACTTTCCTACGAGCAGTACTTC. This encodes CASSPSGLSYEQYF.